This TCR beta chain was documented in a study of spatial heterogeneity in lung cancer. This clonotype was counted only a few times. The CDR3 runs to 13 residues. With 5 bases removed from V and 8 bases from J, the gap between germline ends came to 15 bases. Germline CDR1 is MNHEY and CDR2 is SVGAGI. Time point indicated: sample taken at primary tumor resection. The sequenced material consisted of unsorted whole RNA from tumor, nontumor lung or frozen PBMC. TCRdb analysed the 5' RACE reads with MiXCR anew, one entry per CDR3 protein. The sample contains about 85,000 distinct CDR3 sequences, 15% to 25% of which appear only once.

This clonotype was obtained from a male donor with early-stage non-small cell lung cancer. The chain has TRBV6-5 and TRBJ1-2; TRBD1 is a possible D gene (6 bases). Sequencing was performed on PBMCs, taken at surgery. In DNA form, the CDR3 reads TGTGCCAGCAGTCGCGCAGGGGCGGGCGGCTACACCTTC. It is translated as CASSRAGAGGYTF.